This record covers a single T cell receptor (beta chain). The data stem from a study of technical replicates of blood from a few donors. The CDR3 is 13 amino acids. The germline gives CDR1 SGHAT, CDR2 FQNNGV. The V end was cut by 0 bases, the J end by 1 base, with 3 bases between. The repertoire was sequenced with immunoSEQ multiplex PCR; TCRdb's copy has only in-frame clones and lacks some. The sample lists tens of thousands of clones, around nine tenths occurring once. The TCR sequence derives from a human donor in good health. Material: T cells isolated from PBMCs. V and J are TRBV11-2 and TRBJ1-1; D is unclear. The CDR3 here is CASSLDRNTEAFF. CDR3 nucleotide sequence: TGTGCCAGCAGCTTAGATCGGAACACTGAAGCTTTCTTT.